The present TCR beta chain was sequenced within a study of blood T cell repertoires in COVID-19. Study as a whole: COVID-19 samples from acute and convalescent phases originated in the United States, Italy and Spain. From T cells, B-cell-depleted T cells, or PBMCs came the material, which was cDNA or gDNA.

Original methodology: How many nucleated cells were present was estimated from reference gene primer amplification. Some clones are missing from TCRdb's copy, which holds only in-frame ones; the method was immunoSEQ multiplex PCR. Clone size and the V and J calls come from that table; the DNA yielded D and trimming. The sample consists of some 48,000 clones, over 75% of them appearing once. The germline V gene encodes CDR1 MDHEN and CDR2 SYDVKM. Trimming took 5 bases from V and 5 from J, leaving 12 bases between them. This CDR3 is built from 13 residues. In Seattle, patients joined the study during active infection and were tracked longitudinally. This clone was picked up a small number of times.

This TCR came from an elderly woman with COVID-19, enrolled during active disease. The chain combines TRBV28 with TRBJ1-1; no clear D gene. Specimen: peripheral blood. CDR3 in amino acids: CASSPLLRTEAFF. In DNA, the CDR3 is TGTGCCAGCAGTCCCCTTTTGAGGACTGAAGCTTTCTTT.